This T cell receptor (beta chain) was recovered during a study of PD-L1 blockade in urothelial cancer. Across the study: Atezolizumab was started by patients in 2014 at 1,200 mg intravenously every 3 weeks. A median tumor sample held 1,402 T cells and 1,086 unique TCRs.

Patients' cancers were locally advanced or metastatic urothelial carcinomas. Clones were sequenced by immunoSEQ multiplex PCR, and TCRdb holds only the in-frame ones, with some missing. The table records about 35,000 clones, 35% to 40% of them present only once. CDR3 length: 14 residues. The receptor's source is a man aged 55 to 69 with urothelial cancer. V is TRBV7-5 and J is TRBJ2-2. TRBV7-5 is flagged as a pseudogene. The material was tumor tissue, obtained before atezolizumab (anti-PD-L1) treatment. The CDR3: CASSASGGTGELFF. The CDR3 coding sequence is TGTGCCAGCAGCGCAAGTGGGGGCACCGGGGAGCTGTTTTTT.